These 27 T cell receptor beta chains share one sample of origin, sequenced in a study of Graves' ophthalmopathy and Graves' hyperthyroidism. Amplification of the TCR beta CDR3 regions used RNA transcripts (as template). First-round RT-PCR employed HTBI primers, with a second-round multiplex PCR after it. TCRdb re-called the multiplex PCR reads through MiXCR, storing one row per CDR3 protein. The sample lists about 1.1 million distinct CDR3 sequences, about two fifths occurring once. Sequencing input: peripheral blood or thyroid tissue (not recorded which). These receptors were collected from an adult man with Graves' hyperthyroidism.

This clonotype was seen at least ten times. The chain joins TRBV19 to TRBJ1-5; D is possibly TRBD1 (6 bases). The V end was cut by 9 bases, the J end by 0 bases, with 15 bases between. The CDR3 is made up of 15 amino acids. Germline-derived CDR1 and CDR2 are LNHDA and SQIVND (reference sequence). CDR3 DNA: TGTGCCAGCAAGGAGGGGGGGTATAGCAATCAGCCCCAGCATTTT. Translating gives CASKEGGYSNQPQHF.

The genes are TRBV9 and TRBJ2-5; TRBD2 matches 10 bases. V shed 3 bases and J 4 bases; nucleotides not matched to a gene: 9. The CDR3 is made up of 16 amino acids. The germline gives CDR1 SGDLS, CDR2 YYNGEE. The CDR3 spells CASSGTGLADGETQYF. CDR3 in DNA: TGTGCCAGCAGCGGTACTGGACTAGCGGACGGAGAGACCCAGTACTTC.

This clonotype turned up a few times. The genes are TRBV2 and TRBJ1-2; 10 bases map to TRBD1. The germline gives CDR1 SNHLY, CDR2 FYNNEI. V was pared by 6 bases and J by 3 bases, with 7 bases of the junction left unmatched. The length of the CDR3 is 15 residues. The CDR3 loop is CASRETGGLDYGYTF. CDR3 bases: TGTGCCAGCAGGGAGACAGGGGGCTTGGACTATGGCTACACCTTC.

This clonotype was seen many times. CDR3 sequence (DNA): TGTGCCAGCAGCTTCCGTGGGGGAAATTCACCCCTCCACTTT. Its protein is CASSFRGGNSPLHF. The chain joins TRBV14 to TRBJ1-6; maybe TRBD1 (5 bases). V gave up 5 bases and J gave up 7 bases, with 12 bases separating them. Germline CDR1 is SGHDN and CDR2 is FVKESK. CDR3 length equals 14 residues. The full variable domain, its missing parts supplied by reference TRBV14 and TRBJ1-6, is EAGVTQFPSHSVIEKGQTVTLRCDPISGHDNLYWYRRVMGKEIKFLLHFVKESKQDESGMPNNRFLAERTGGTYSTLKVQPAELEDSGVYFCASSFRGGNSPLHFGNGTRLTVT.

This chain joins TRBV7-9 and TRBJ1-1; tentative D call: TRBD1 (6 bases). This CDR3 spans 15 amino acids. CDR1 is SEHNR, CDR2 FQNEAQ, per germline (reference sequence). Trimming took off 4 bases at V and 4 bases at J, with 16 bases between the two ends. CDR3 residues: CASSSYRVRPTEAFF. The CDR3 DNA sequence: TGTGCCAGCAGCTCCTACAGGGTTCGTCCCACTGAAGCTTTCTTT.

This clonotype was counted ten times or more. CDR3 bases: TGTGCCATCAGTGAGGGGACAGGGGGTCGTTATGGCTACACCTTC. Translation: CAISEGTGGRYGYTF. This chain connects TRBV10-3 to TRBJ1-2; 11 nucleotides align to TRBD1. V lost 2 bases and J lost 5; bases outside the gene matches: 4. Germline values: CDR1 ENHRY, CDR2 SYGVKD. This CDR3 spans 15 amino acids.

This chain joins TRBV20-1 and TRBJ2-5, with TRBD2 matching 8 bases. Unmatched junction bases numbered 8, after V lost 6 bases and J lost 5 bases. Germline CDR1 and CDR2: DFQATT and SNEGSKA (reference sequence). CDR3 length: 13 residues. The CDR3 region is CSARTGGRETQYF. The CDR3 nucleotides are TGCAGTGCCCGGACTGGCGGGAGGGAGACCCAGTACTTC.

This clonotype was seen many times. V and J are TRBV20-1 and TRBJ1-1, with D tentatively TRBD1 (6 bases). Trimming stripped 5 bases from V and 5 bases from J, with 15 bases between. The CDR3 spans 13 residues. The germline V gene encodes CDR1 DFQATT and CDR2 SNEGSKA (reference sequence). In DNA form, the CDR3 reads TGCAGTGCTGCCCTCGGGGGGCGTACTGAAGCTTTCTTT. Protein sequence: CSAALGGRTEAFF.

The chain recombines TRBV15 with TRBJ1-2; the match to TRBD1 covers 9 bases. The CDR3 length is 14 residues. Germline CDR1 LNHNV, CDR2 YYDKDF (reference sequence). The V segment lost 1 base and the J segment 7 bases; nucleotides outside the gene matches: 4. The CDR3 coding sequence is TGTGCCACCAGCAGAGGGACAGGGGTGGCTGGCTACACCTTC. Its protein product is CATSRGTGVAGYTF.

The rearrangement joins TRBV20-1 to TRBJ1-1; TRBD1 agrees at 7 bases. Germline V gene sequence: CDR1 DFQATT, CDR2 SNEGSKA (reference sequence). The CDR3 totals 12 residues. The CDR3 DNA reads TGCAGGGGTAACAGGGGGAACACTGAAGCTTTCTTT. It codes for CRGNRGNTEAFF.

In this sample, this clonotype turned up many times. The chain links TRBV14 to TRBJ2-7; D is ambiguous. The germline V gene encodes CDR1 SGHDN and CDR2 FVKESK. The V and J ends lost 3 bases and 3 bases respectively, with 12 bases between them. This CDR3 has 14 amino acids. The CDR3 DNA follows: TGTGCCAGCAGCCATGCTTTTATGGGCTACGAGCAGTACTTC. Its protein product is CASSHAFMGYEQYF.

V usage is TRBV29-1 and J usage is TRBJ2-7, with D uncertain. The CDR3 consists of 13 residues. The germline CDR1 and CDR2 sequences are SQVTM and ANQGSEA. V was clipped by 1 base and J by 2 bases, with 9 bases between them. In nucleotides, the CDR3 is TGCAGCGTTGAAGTGGGGTTGGCCTACGAGCAGTACTTC. This gives the protein CSVEVGLAYEQYF.

This clonotype was detected ten times or more. The genes are TRBV7-8 and TRBJ1-1; TRBD1 might be the D (5 bases). Trimming stripped 3 bases from V and 4 bases from J, with 9 bases between. The CDR3 totals 13 residues. CDR1 is SGHVS and CDR2 is FQNEAQ in the germline V gene. Here the CDR3 DNA reads TGTGCCAGCAGCTTCGGGGCTGGCACTGAAGCTTTCTTT. Protein product: CASSFGAGTEAFF.

At least ten counts were recorded for this clonotype. The chain employs TRBV7-4 and TRBJ1-4; D not certain. This CDR3 has 18 amino acids. The V end was cut by 3 bases, the J end by 0 bases, with 17 bases between. The germline gives CDR1 SGHVT, CDR2 SQSDAQ. The DNA for the CDR3 is TGTGCCAGCAGCTTTACTGGCCGTCAAAGAGCAACTAATGAAAAACTGTTTTTT. Encoded protein: CASSFTGRQRATNEKLFF.

This chain connects TRBV20-1 to TRBJ2-2; no definite D call. Trimming took off 4 bases at V and 8 bases at J, with 5 bases between the two ends. CDR3 length equals 10 residues. Germline V lookup: CDR1 DFQATT, CDR2 SNEGSKA (reference sequence). In nucleotides, the CDR3 is TGCAGTGCTACAGAAGGGGAGCTGTTTTTT. It translates to CSATEGELFF.

This clonotype appeared many times. This rearrangement joins TRBV2 to TRBJ2-7; the match to TRBD2 covers 8 bases. V was pared by 8 bases and J by 3 bases, with 0 bases of the junction left unmatched. Per the germline V gene, CDR1 is SNHLY and CDR2 is FYNNEI. CDR3 length: 11 amino acids. For the CDR3, the DNA is TGTGCCAGCGCGGGGGGCTACGAGCAGTACTTC. Encoded protein: CASAGGYEQYF.

This clonotype was counted ten times or more. V gene TRBV7-8 combines with J gene TRBJ2-7, with D uncertain. The CDR3 sequence is 13 residues long. The ends were cut back, 0 bases at V and 3 bases at J, with 6 bases in the middle. The germline V gene encodes CDR1 SGHVS and CDR2 FQNEAQ. CDR3 DNA: TGTGCCAGCAGCTTAGCTTGGGTCTACGAGCAGTACTTC. Amino acid sequence: CASSLAWVYEQYF.

At least ten counts were recorded for this clonotype. The chain joins TRBV10-3 to TRBJ2-5; the D gene is possibly TRBD2 (5 bases). Trimming removed 0 bases at V and 5 bases at J, with 10 bases between. The CDR3 has 14 amino acids. CDR1 is ENHRY, CDR2 SYGVKD, per germline. CDR3 sequence: CAISESTGVETQYF. The CDR3 DNA reads TGTGCCATCAGTGAGTCGACCGGGGTCGAGACCCAGTACTTC.

In its sample, this clonotype was seen many times. V gene TRBV20-1 combines with J gene TRBJ2-7, with 8 positions matching TRBD2. V trimming: 5 bases; J trimming: 5 bases; junction bases outside the gene matches: 5. Germline-derived CDR1 and CDR2 are DFQATT and SNEGSKA (reference sequence). This CDR3 contains 12 residues. CDR3 coding DNA: TGCAGTGCTCAGGCGGGGGGCCACGAGCAGTACTTC. It codes for CSAQAGGHEQYF.

This clonotype has only a few counts. The V call is TRBV9, the J call TRBJ2-7, with D hard to call. The V and J ends lost 4 bases and 3 bases respectively, with 17 bases between them. Germline V gene sequence: CDR1 SGDLS, CDR2 YYNGEE. There are 15 residues in the CDR3. The CDR3 DNA reads as TGTGCCAGCAGCACAACCTACGCCGCAGTCTACGAGCAGTACTTC. Translating it yields CASSTTYAAVYEQYF.

In this sample, this clonotype turned up many times. This sequence joins TRBV29-1 and TRBJ1-2; unclear D gene. This CDR3 is 10 amino acids long. Germline V lookup: CDR1 SQVTM, CDR2 ANQGSEA. V shed 4 bases and J shed 4 bases, with 4 bases lying between them. The CDR3 nucleotides are TGCAGCGTTGGCGGCTATGGCTACACCTTC. As protein: CSVGGYGYTF. The full variable domain, in which reference TRBV29-1 and TRBJ1-2 provide the parts outside the CDR3, is SAVISQKPSRDICQRGTSLTIQCQVDSQVTMMFWYRQQPGQSLTLIATANQGSEATYESGFVIDKFPISRPNLTFSTLTVSNMSPEDSSIYLCSVGGYGYTFGSGTRLTVV.

V is TRBV15 and J is TRBJ1-4; no clear D. Trimming removed 0 bases at V and 7 bases at J, with 18 bases between. CDR1 is LNHNV, CDR2 YYDKDF, per germline (reference sequence). CDR3 size: 17 residues. The CDR3 is CATSRDWNAGEGEKLFF. The CDR3 DNA sequence: TGTGCCACCAGCAGAGATTGGAATGCAGGCGAGGGTGAAAAACTGTTTTTT.

This clonotype was detected ten times or more. The chain couples TRBV19 to TRBJ2-2; D is undetermined. The CDR3 sequence is 15 residues long. Trimming cost V 3 bases and J 0 bases, with 8 bases left between them. CDR1 and CDR2 from the germline V gene are LNHDA and SQIVND (reference sequence). The CDR3 is CASSILGANTGELFF. The CDR3 coding sequence is TGTGCCAGTAGTATTCTGGGCGCGAACACCGGGGAGCTGTTTTTT. Full variable domain (rest looked up from reference TRBV19 and TRBJ2-2): DGGITQSPKYLFRKEGQNVTLSCEQNLNHDAMYWYRQDPGQGLRLIYYSQIVNDFQKGDIAEGYSVSREKKESFPLTVTSAQKNPTAFYLCASSILGANTGELFFGEGSRLTVL.

In its sample, this clonotype was seen many times. The rearrangement uses TRBV25-1 and TRBJ1-6, with a tentative D call TRBD1 (5 bases). Trimming took 8 bases from V and 10 from J, leaving 18 bases between them. Germline CDR1 reads MGHDK; CDR2 reads SYGVNS. CDR3 length: 14 amino acids. The CDR3 nucleotides are TGTGCCAGCTCTGGGACCGCCATTAGCTCACCCCTCCACTTT. Translation: CASSGTAISSPLHF.

Turning to this clonotype: This may come from a read error, since a much larger clone is one base off. This chain uses TRBV5-6 with TRBJ2-7; D may be TRBD2 (5 bases). This CDR3 has 13 amino acids. The germline V gene encodes CDR1 SGHDT and CDR2 YYEEEE. The CDR3 is CAGSGTSRWGQYF. The CDR3 DNA sequence: TGTGCCGGCAGCGGCACCTCGAGGTGGGGGCAGTACTTC.

This clonotype was found a few times. The chain has TRBV5-4 and TRBJ1-1; D is possibly TRBD1 (6 bases). The CDR3 has 13 residues. The V gene's germline CDR1 is SGHNT and CDR2 YYREEE (reference sequence). The V gene lost 6 bases and the J gene lost 4 bases, with 13 bases spanning the gap. The CDR3 DNA reads TGTGCCAGCACCAAGGGGGGGGGCACTGAAGCTTTCTTT. Translated: CASTKGGGTEAFF.

The gene calls are TRBV7-9 and TRBJ2-2; D may be TRBD1 or TRBD2 (5 bases each). CDR1 SEHNR and CDR2 FQNEAQ come from the germline V gene (reference sequence). Trimming stripped 5 bases from V and 6 bases from J, with 19 bases between. The CDR3 has 16 amino acids. The CDR3 loop reads CASSTTGTRLPGELFF. CDR3 nucleotides: TGTGCCAGCAGCACTACCGGGACCCGGCTCCCCGGGGAGCTGTTTTTT. The full variable domain, its missing parts supplied by reference TRBV7-9 and TRBJ2-2, is DTGVSQNPRHKITKRGQNVTFRCDPISEHNRLYWYRQTLGQGPEFLTYFQNEAQLEKSRLLSDRFSAERPKGSFSTLEIQRTEQGDSAMYLCASSTTGTRLPGELFFGEGSRLTVL.